This TCR beta chain derives from a study of blood T cells in healthy people across ages. The study's findings and limits: A roughly linear fall in TCR beta diversity per million T cells was seen with increasing age. Naive T cell percentage showed a strong correlation with TCR beta diversity.

CDR3 length: 15 amino acids. Trimming took 6 bases from V and 1 from J, leaving 16 bases between them. Germline V gives CDR1 DFQATT, CDR2 SNEGSKA (reference sequence). It was with a sample-barcoded 5' primer and a J-beta primer mix that a second PCR of about 6 to 12 cycles was run. TCRdb reanalysed the 5' RACE reads using MiXCR and keeps one entry per CDR3 protein. The repertoire holds 1,500,000 or so distinct CDR3 sequences, with 59% as singletons. This clonotype was counted a few times. Its specificity is not known. The sequenced sample consisted of blood. The clonotype comes from a man between 18 and 35 years old in good health. V is TRBV20-1 and J is TRBJ2-4; D is tentatively TRBD1 or TRBD2 (6 bases each). CDR3 bases: TGCAGTGCCAGGCGGGACATAAATGCCAAAAACATTCAGTACTTC. It translates to CSARRDINAKNIQYF.